The 19 T cell receptor beta chains listed next were all sequenced from one sample in a study of T cells in Graves' hyperthyroidism and ophthalmopathy. RNA transcripts served as the template for amplifying TCR beta CDR3 regions. Initially, a first-round RT-PCR of the TCR CDR3 employed the HTBI primer set. TCRdb independently ran MiXCR on the multiplex PCR reads; one entry per CDR3 protein. Here the sample spans 200,000 to 250,000 distinct CDR3 sequences, over 20% being singletons. Sequencing was performed on blood. These receptors were collected from a woman in her thirties or forties with Graves' ophthalmopathy.

This clonotype was observed at least ten times. This chain joins TRBV27 and TRBJ1-2, with D hard to call. Trimming shortened V by 5 bases and J by 4 bases, and 11 bases separated the two germline ends. Germline CDR1 reads MNHEY; CDR2 reads SMNVEV (reference sequence). The CDR3 has 13 residues. Here the CDR3 reads CASSPAGSYGYTF. DNA of the CDR3: TGTGCCAGCAGTCCGGCAGGCTCCTATGGCTACACCTTC.

In its sample, this clonotype was seen a few times. In DNA, the CDR3 is TGTGCCAGTAGTATAACTGGGGCCAATCAGCCCCAGCATTTT. Protein product: CASSITGANQPQHF. The genes are TRBV19 and TRBJ1-5; the D gene is possibly TRBD1 (5 bases). The CDR3 runs to 14 residues. V lost 2 bases to trimming and J lost 3 bases, with 8 bases between them. Germline V gives CDR1 LNHDA, CDR2 SQIVND (reference sequence).

Only a few counts were recorded for this clonotype. The chain has TRBV30 and TRBJ2-7; the D is unclear. CDR3 length: 14 residues. V was trimmed by 5 bases and J by 0 bases, leaving 14 bases between them. CDR1 and CDR2 from the germline V gene are GTSNPN and SVGIG (reference sequence). The CDR3 sequence: CAWAKGAPSYEQYF. CDR3 coding DNA: TGTGCCTGGGCTAAGGGCGCCCCCTCCTACGAGCAGTACTTC.

This clonotype was observed many times. The chain uses TRBV4-2 and TRBJ2-5, with 10 bases matching TRBD2. The germline V gene encodes CDR1 LGHNA and CDR2 YNFKEQ. There are 19 residues in the CDR3. With V trimmed by 0 bases and J by 5 bases, 15 bases remained unmatched. CDR3 nucleotide sequence: TGTGCCAGCAGCCAAGATTTGGGGCTAGCGGGAGAGCTGGGGGAGACCCAGTACTTC. Residues: CASSQDLGLAGELGETQYF.

This clonotype was counted at least ten times. The chain uses TRBV19 and TRBJ1-1; D is perhaps TRBD1 (6 bases). The CDR3 totals 16 residues. Between the trimmed V and J ends, which lost 7 bases and 4 bases, there was a span of 22 bases. Per the germline V gene, CDR1 is LNHDA and CDR2 is SQIVND (reference sequence). Here the CDR3 DNA reads TGTGCCAGTACCACCGGGACACCCGGGGCTGGCACTGAAGCTTTCTTT. Translating it yields CASTTGTPGAGTEAFF.

This chain connects TRBV29-1 to TRBJ1-1, with TRBD1 matching 8 bases. Germline V CDR1 and CDR2: SQVTM, ANQGSEA. The V gene end was trimmed by 3 bases and the J gene end by 3 bases; junction bases not matched to a gene: 6. The CDR3 extends over 14 amino acids. CDR3 amino acids: CSVDPTGVYTEAFF. CDR3 DNA: TGCAGCGTTGACCCGACAGGGGTGTACACTGAAGCTTTCTTT.

This clonotype was seen at least ten times. This chain connects TRBV12-3 or TRBV12-4 to TRBJ1-1, with D hard to call. The CDR3 consists of 14 residues. The germline V and J ends were trimmed by 5 bases and 2 bases, with 12 bases remaining between them. CDR3 sequence: CASSQWTDNTEAFF. As DNA, the CDR3 is TGTGCCAGCAGTCAATGGACCGATAACACTGAAGCTTTCTTT.

This clonotype was observed at least ten times. V usage is TRBV24-1 and J usage is TRBJ2-7; D gene uncertain. The V gene's germline CDR1 is KGHDR and CDR2 SFDVKD. The V and J ends lost 3 bases and 0 bases respectively, with 14 bases between them. The CDR3 has 16 amino acids. Here the CDR3 reads CATSDRDAVSSYEQYF. The DNA of the CDR3 is TGTGCCACCAGTGATCGTGACGCGGTAAGCTCCTACGAGCAGTACTTC.

A single count supports this clonotype. The rearrangement joins TRBV6-1 to TRBJ2-7, with a possible D match to TRBD1 (6 bases). CDR1 and CDR2 (germline): MNHNS, SASEGT. This CDR3 is 13 amino acids long. Trimming took 3 bases from V and 6 from J, leaving 12 bases between them. CDR3 protein: CASSDRTDLEQYF. For the CDR3, the DNA is TGTGCCAGCAGTGACCGGACAGACCTCGAGCAGTACTTC.

Of note for this clonotype: One end of the junction fails to match germline, which may point to a read error. J is TRBJ1-1 and V is TRBV12-3 or TRBV12-4, with D possibly TRBD1 on 5 matching bases. The CDR3 is 13 amino acids. The DNA for the CDR3 is TGTGCCAGCAGTTTACAGGGAGACACTGAAGCTCTCTTT. Residues: CASSLQGDTEALF.

This chain joins TRBV6-2 or TRBV6-3 and TRBJ2-5; 11 nucleotides agree with TRBD2. The CDR3 has 16 amino acids. With 8 bases clipped from V and 5 bases from J, the junction kept 13 bases outside the gene matches. Per germline, CDR1 MNHEY and CDR2 SVGEGT. CDR3 loop: CASAIHSGRAEETQYF. In DNA form, the CDR3 reads TGTGCCAGCGCCATCCATAGCGGGAGGGCCGAGGAGACCCAGTACTTC.

This clonotype has a count of ten or more. The chain joins TRBV13 to TRBJ2-7, with TRBD1 matching over 8 bases. V lost 9 bases to trimming and J lost 0 bases; unmatched junction nucleotides: 4. The germline CDR1 and CDR2 sequences are PRHDT and FYEKMQ (reference sequence). The CDR3 spans 13 residues. The chain's CDR3 is CASLDRGSYEQYF. For the CDR3, the DNA is TGTGCCAGTCTCGACAGGGGCTCCTACGAGCAGTACTTC.

This clonotype was counted many times. The chain links TRBV7-9 to TRBJ1-3, with D hard to call. V was clipped by 4 bases and J by 2 bases, with 9 bases between them. This CDR3 is 14 amino acids long. Germline V gives CDR1 SEHNR, CDR2 FQNEAQ (reference sequence). The CDR3 loop reads CASSSGLAGNTIYF. CDR3 DNA: TGTGCCAGCAGCTCTGGACTGGCTGGAAACACCATATATTTT.

This clonotype was seen many times. The V and J genes are TRBV2 and TRBJ2-7; the match to TRBD2 covers 8 bases. The CDR3 contains 15 residues. V lost 7 bases and J lost 2; bases outside the gene matches: 10. Looked up from germline, CDR1 is SNHLY and CDR2 is FYNNEI. CDR3 in DNA: TGTGCCAGCAATGAGCCGGGACTAGGAACCTACGAGCAGTACTTC. As protein: CASNEPGLGTYEQYF.

This clonotype has ten or more counts. The V and J genes are TRBV7-3 and TRBJ2-2; a weak D match, TRBD1 (6 bases). The length of the CDR3 is 14 residues. Germline loops: CDR1 SGHTA, CDR2 FQGTGA. V lost 3 bases and J 4 bases, leaving 9 bases between the germline ends. In DNA, the CDR3 is TGTGCCAGCAGCTTGGGACACGTCACCGGGGAGCTGTTTTTT. It yields the protein CASSLGHVTGELFF.

This clonotype occurred many times. The J gene is TRBJ2-5, the V gene TRBV3-1; TRBD2 is a possible D gene (6 bases). Germline CDR1 reads LGHDT; CDR2 reads YNNKEL (reference sequence). V was cut by 8 bases and J by 5 bases, with 15 bases left in between. The CDR3 runs to 13 residues. CDR3 protein: CASGGTPQETQYF. In DNA, the CDR3 is TGTGCCAGCGGAGGGACTCCACAGGAGACCCAGTACTTC.

The chain combines TRBV24-1 with TRBJ2-5; 8 bases agree with TRBD2. Per the germline V gene, CDR1 is KGHDR and CDR2 is SFDVKD. The CDR3 runs 15 residues. J was trimmed by 4 bases and V by 5 bases; bases with no gene match: 8. The CDR3 DNA reads as TGTGCCACCAGTGTACAGCGGGGGACGGGAGAGACCCAGTACTTC. Translating gives CATSVQRGTGETQYF.

This clonotype was seen many times. This chain links TRBV6-5 with TRBJ1-6; D is unresolved. Trimming took off 2 bases at V and 7 bases at J, with 9 bases between the two ends. Germline-derived CDR1 and CDR2 are MNHEY and SVGAGI. This CDR3 region has 14 residues. CDR3 bases: TGTGCCAGCAGTTACGATCCGGAAAATTCACCCCTCCACTTT. Protein sequence: CASSYDPENSPLHF.

This clonotype was counted many times. The J gene is TRBJ2-5, the V gene TRBV7-9; 7 nucleotides align to TRBD1. The CDR3 length is 16 residues. Germline V lookup: CDR1 SEHNR, CDR2 FQNEAQ (reference sequence). V trimming: 2 bases; J trimming: 1 base; junction bases outside the gene matches: 7. CDR3 DNA: TGTGCCAGCAGCTTATTCAGGGGGTTTATCCAAGAGACCCAGTACTTC. Its protein product is CASSLFRGFIQETQYF.